These T cell receptor beta chains were read from a single sample in a study of cytomegalovirus exposure and HLA in healthy donors. Produced via immunoSEQ multiplex PCR; TCRdb's table is partial and in-frame only. The sample has approximately 100,000 clones; more than 75% are singletons. The sample comprised PBMCs. These receptors were obtained from a man aged 18 to 35 in good health and CMV-seronegative. CDR3s include the opening cysteine and the closing phenylalanine or tryptophan. The D gene is left open where the match is weak. Rows give clone size only sometimes, using once, few, many, or a class for an expanded clone.

TRBV7-5,.,TRBJ2-7,once,TGTGCCAGAAGCTTAGCGGGGTCGGGTGAGCAGTACTTC,CARSLAGSGEQYF
TRBV19,TRBD1,TRBJ2-3,.,TGTGCCAGTAGTACAATACAGGGGACAGATACGCAGTATTTT,CASSTIQGTDTQYF
TRBV29-1,.,TRBJ1-6,.,TGCAGCGTTGCTTGGGAGCGAAATTCACCCCTCCACTTT,CSVAWERNSPLHF
TRBV5-4,.,TRBJ2-5,few,TGTGCCAGCAGCTTGGTGTCCGAGGAGACCCAGTACTTC,CASSLVSEETQYF
TRBV10-3,TRBD2,TRBJ2-3,.,TGTGCCATCAGTGAGGGGACTAGCGGGGGGAGAATGGATACGCAGTATTTT,CAISEGTSGGRMDTQYF
TRBV6-6,.,TRBJ2-6,few,TGTGCCAGCAGTTACGAGGGCTCTGGGGCCAACGTCCTGACTTTC,CASSYEGSGANVLTF
TRBV7-2,TRBD1,TRBJ2-1,once,TGTGCCAGCAGCTTAGTTCGTCAGGGGGCGGCTCGGGATGAGCAGTTCTTC,CASSLVRQGAARDEQFF
TRBV19,.,TRBJ1-2,once,TGTGCCAGTAGTATCCAATATGGCTACACCTTC,CASSIQYGYTF
TRBV19,.,TRBJ1-3,.,TGTGCCAGTAGTACGGGGTCCCCGGGGAACACCATATATTTT,CASSTGSPGNTIYF
TRBV19,.,TRBJ1-6,once,TGTGCCAGTAGTGCCATAGGGACGGGGGGGCGCGCTTCACCCCTCCACTTT,CASSAIGTGGRASPLHF
TRBV11-2,TRBD2,TRBJ2-1,.,TGTGCCAGCAGCTTAGATGGCGATAGCGGGGGGGCCAATGAGCAGTTCTTC,CASSLDGDSGGANEQFF
TRBV7-6,.,TRBJ2-5,.,TGTGCCAGCCGCCACAGAGAGACCCAGTACTTC,CASRHRETQYF
TRBV29-1,.,TRBJ1-3,.,TGCAGCGTTTGGGAGGGGAACACCATATATTTT,CSVWEGNTIYF
TRBV5-1,.,TRBJ1-1,.,TGCGCCAGCAGCTTGGTTGGAGATACTTCTGAAGCTTTCTTT,CASSLVGDTSEAFF
TRBV30,.,TRBJ1-3,.,TGTGCCTGGAGCTTGGGGGGGATTGGAAACACCATATATTTT,CAWSLGGIGNTIYF
TRBV18,.,TRBJ1-2,.,TGTGCCAGCTCAGGGGAGGGAAACTATGGCTACACCTTC,CASSGEGNYGYTF
TRBV13,TRBD2,TRBJ2-2,.,TGTGCCAGCAGCTTAGGCCCTGCGGGGGGGCTCGGGGAGCTGTTTTTT,CASSLGPAGGLGELFF
TRBV2,.,TRBJ1-4,.,TGTGCCAGCACGGTTTTCGGGGGTAATGAAAAACTGTTTTTT,CASTVFGGNEKLFF
TRBV6-5,.,TRBJ2-1,.,TGTGCCAGCAGTTACCTAGCGCCCTCCTACAATGAGCAGTTCTTC,CASSYLAPSYNEQFF
TRBV7-9,TRBD1,TRBJ1-5,.,TGTGCCAGCAGCCGGGGACAGGGGTACGATCAGCCCCAGCATTTT,CASSRGQGYDQPQHF
TRBV10-3,TRBD1,TRBJ2-1,few,TGTGCCATCAGCGGGACAGATTACAATGAGCAGTTCTTC,CAISGTDYNEQFF
TRBV14,TRBD1,TRBJ1-6,.,TGTGCCAGCAGCCTAAGGACAGGGGGCGGGAATTCACCCCTCCACTTT,CASSLRTGGGNSPLHF
TRBV6-5,TRBD1,TRBJ1-3,.,TGTGCCAGCAGTGCCCGACAGGGCGGAAACACCATATATTTT,CASSARQGGNTIYF
TRBV7-2,TRBD2,TRBJ2-5,.,TGTGCCAGCAGCTTAACTAGCGGGGTATCAGAGACCCAGTACTTC,CASSLTSGVSETQYF
TRBV6-5,.,TRBJ2-1,.,TGTGCCAGCAGTTATGGCAGTAATGAGCAGTTCTTC,CASSYGSNEQFF
TRBV19,TRBD1,TRBJ2-7,.,TGTGCCAGTAGTTCGGGACAGGGGGCCTCCTACGAGCAGTACTTC,CASSSGQGASYEQYF
TRBV6-1,TRBD1,TRBJ1-1,.,TGTGCCAGCAGTGACAGGGGGCTAACTGAAGCTTTCTTT,CASSDRGLTEAFF
TRBV5-1,TRBD1,TRBJ2-5,.,TGCGCCAGCAGCGCTACACAGGGACAGGAAGAGACCCAGTACTTC,CASSATQGQEETQYF